The rows below give T cell receptor beta chains drawn from one sample of a study of OX40 agonist ivuxolimab in advanced cancers. TCRdb keeps only in-frame clones here, not all; method: immunoSEQ multiplex PCR. The table has tens of thousands of clones, around nine tenths seen once. Sequenced material: CD4+ or CD8+ T cells sorted from blood, taken in a trial of the OX40 agonist ivuxolimab. These receptor sequences come from an adult with an advanced solid tumor such as melanoma, head and neck, liver or kidney cancer. Both conserved end residues are part of each CDR3. D genes are given only for firm matches.

>TRBJ2-1|TRBV6-6|TRBD2
CASILRLAALDEQFF
>TRBJ2-7|TRBV6-5|TRBD1
CASRRPGQGYEQYF
>TRBJ2-3|TRBV7-9|-
CASNHRTQTDTQYF
>TRBJ1-1|TRBV20-1|-
CSAGLNTEAFF
>TRBJ2-2|TRBV7-2|TRBD2
CASSLGLAGTGELFF
>TRBJ1-2|TRBV28|-
CASGANYGYTF
>TRBJ2-1|TRBV7-7|TRBD2
CASSRLAGYNEQFF
>TRBJ2-3|TRBV4-1|-
CASSHQKGGNTQYF
>TRBJ2-2|TRBV10-3|TRBD2
CAISDLGLAANTGELFF
>TRBJ1-2|TRBV6-1|-
CASTPSVEGYTF
>TRBJ1-6|TRBV5-1|-
CASSYLGISSPLHF
>TRBJ2-5|TRBV28|TRBD2
CASSSGGETQYF
>TRBJ2-3|TRBV5-4|TRBD2
CASSLVLAGGTDTQYF
>TRBJ1-6|TRBV5-1|TRBD1
CASSSRTGWNSPLHF
>TRBJ1-1|TRBV30|-
CAWSKAGRTEAFF
>TRBJ2-2|TRBV28|TRBD1
CASSHRGGGELFF
>TRBJ2-7|TRBV5-1|TRBD2
CASSLDLGWGGAYEQYF
>TRBJ2-1|TRBV10-2|-
CASSEESHNEQFF
>TRBJ2-1|TRBV27|TRBD2
CASARASGSINEQFF
>TRBJ2-7|TRBV7-8|-
CASATTSSYEQYF
>TRBJ2-1|TRBV6-1|-
CASSFSDGNEQFF
>TRBJ1-5|TRBV28|-
CASSQTGYQPQHF
>TRBJ1-1|TRBV5-1|-
CASSLTWGGTEAFF
>TRBJ1-6|TRBV5-6|-
CASRSEGGVRNSPLHF
>TRBJ2-7|TRBV11-3|-
CASSLKGGYEQYF
>TRBJ2-7|TRBV14|TRBD2
CASSPGGFQIYEQYF
>TRBJ2-3|TRBV7-9|-
CASSSPSPTDTQYF
>TRBJ1-1|TRBV7-9|-
CAVGRQGTEAFF
>TRBJ2-7|TRBV4-2|-
CASSQVASDVYEQYF
>TRBJ2-2|TRBV7-8|-
CASSLMGGIYTGELFF
>TRBJ2-5|TRBV27|-
CASSLWGQGRYQETQYF
>TRBJ1-5|TRBV5-5|-
CASSLVQGPRPQHF
>TRBJ2-1|TRBV11-2|-
CASSLARYTDEQFF
>TRBJ2-1|TRBV27|-
CASSLQPSRVEQFF
>TRBJ1-5|TRBV10-3|TRBD1
CAISETGQGVGQPQHF
>TRBJ2-5|TRBV5-1|-
CASSGSNSRRQETQYF
>TRBJ2-7|TRBV28|TRBD2
CASRPGLAGGGSYEQYF
>TRBJ2-4|TRBV4-3|-
CASSQDGTYKNIQYF
>TRBJ2-1|TRBV12-5|-
CASGSVPLLSAGYNEQFF
>TRBJ2-1|TRBV19|TRBD2
CASSTSGSYNEQFF
>TRBJ2-1|TRBV21-1|-
CASRQGDKREVNEQFF
>TRBJ2-2|TRBV5-5|-
CASSLERWTRSGELFF